This TCR beta chain was recovered during a study of regulatory T cells in long-lasting Graves disease. Study background: Disease was considered persistent Graves' disease after over 5 years of antithyroid drugs (with positive TSH receptor antibodies).

Germline V gene lookup returns CDR1 MNHEY and CDR2 SMNVEV (reference sequence). The CDR3 is 15 residues long. V was pared by 2 bases and J by 3 bases, with 14 bases between. Both iRepertoire HTBI primers and Arm-PCR of CDR3 regions were used to build the TCR beta libraries. TCRdb itself ran the multiplex PCR reads through MiXCR, one entry per CDR3 protein. The repertoire includes over 450,000 distinct CDR3 sequences, approximately 21% of them detected once, and less than 9% sits in the top ten. The sample's time point: persistent/refractory GD, antithyroid drugs over 5 years with positive TRAb. The TCR library was made from RNA extracted from PBMCs.

The clonotype comes from a female donor with Graves disease. The chain links TRBV27 to TRBJ2-7, with D possibly called TRBD1 or TRBD2 (5 bases each). The sample here was peripheral blood mononuclear cells (PBMCs), taken when the disease was refractory, from a patient treated with antithyroid drugs. Here the CDR3 reads CASSLEGPPSYEQYF. CDR3 in DNA: TGTGCCAGCAGTTTAGAGGGACCGCCTAGCTACGAGCAGTACTTC.